This T cell receptor beta chain comes out of a study of blood T cell repertoires in COVID-19. Study-level background: Nucleic acid was either cDNA or gDNA, and it came from T cells, B-cell-depleted T cells, or PBMCs.

Produced via immunoSEQ multiplex PCR; TCRdb's table is partial and in-frame only. In the table there are roughly 300,000 clones, roughly 89% of which are singletons. Seattle-derived patients entered the study during active infection and were followed longitudinally. The CDR3 extends over 13 amino acids. Trimming removed 0 bases from V and 8 bases from J, with 11 bases in between. Per germline, CDR1 SNHLY and CDR2 FYNNEI. The chain links TRBV2 to TRBJ2-7; D gene uncertain. The sequenced material came from peripheral blood. The TCR was taken from a woman under 40 with COVID-19, enrolled during active disease. The CDR3 DNA is TGTGCCAGCAGTGAAGCAGCCCCAAGTAAGCAGTACTTC. Translated: CASSEAAPSKQYF.